This T cell receptor beta chain emerged from a study of shared clonotypes between healthy human individuals. The overall study: The study enrolled a couple of women and three men aged 18 to 49.

Per germline, CDR1 MNHNS and CDR2 SASEGT. V was trimmed by 7 bases and J by 10 bases, leaving 16 bases between them. The CDR3 extends over 13 amino acids. Clones were sequenced by immunoSEQ multiplex PCR, and TCRdb holds only the in-frame ones, with some missing. The repertoire holds fewer than 600,000 clones, around 78% seen once, with around 13% in the top ten. The V call is TRBV6-1, the J call TRBJ1-4; the D is unclear. This TCR was recovered from a woman between 35 and 50 years old in good health. Some clones in this sample may be carry-over from other donors' samples. Specimen: PBMCs. The CDR3 spells CASIRLRDGKLFF. The CDR3 nucleotides are TGTGCCAGCATTCGGCTCCGTGACGGAAAACTGTTTTTT.